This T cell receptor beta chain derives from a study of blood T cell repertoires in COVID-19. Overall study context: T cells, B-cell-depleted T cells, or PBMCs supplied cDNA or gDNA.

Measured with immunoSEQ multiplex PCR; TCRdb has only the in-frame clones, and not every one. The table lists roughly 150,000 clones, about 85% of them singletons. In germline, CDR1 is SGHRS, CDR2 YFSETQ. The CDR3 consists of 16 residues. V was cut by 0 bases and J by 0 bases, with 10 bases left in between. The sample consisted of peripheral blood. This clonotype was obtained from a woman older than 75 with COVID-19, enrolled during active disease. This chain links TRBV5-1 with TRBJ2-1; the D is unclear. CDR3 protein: CASSLDNWSSYNEQFF. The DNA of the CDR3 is TGCGCCAGCAGCTTGGATAACTGGAGCTCCTACAATGAGCAGTTCTTC.